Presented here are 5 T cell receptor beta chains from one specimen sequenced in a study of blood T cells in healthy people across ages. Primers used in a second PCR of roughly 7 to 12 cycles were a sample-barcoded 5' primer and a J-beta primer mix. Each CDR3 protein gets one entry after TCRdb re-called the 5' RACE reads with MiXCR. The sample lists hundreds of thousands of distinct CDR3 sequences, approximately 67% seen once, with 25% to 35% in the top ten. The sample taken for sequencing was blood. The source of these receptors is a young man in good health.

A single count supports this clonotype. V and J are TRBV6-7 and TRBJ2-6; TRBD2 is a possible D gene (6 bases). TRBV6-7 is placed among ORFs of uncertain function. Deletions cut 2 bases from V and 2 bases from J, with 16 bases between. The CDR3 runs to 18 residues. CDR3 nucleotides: TGTGCCAGCAGTTACACCCCGGAGGCGGGAACTGGGGCCAACGTCCTGACTTTC. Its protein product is CASSYTPEAGTGANVLTF.

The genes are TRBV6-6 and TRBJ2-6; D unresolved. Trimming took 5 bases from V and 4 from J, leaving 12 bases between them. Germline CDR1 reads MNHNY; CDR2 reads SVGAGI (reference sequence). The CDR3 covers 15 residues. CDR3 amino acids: CASSTLSRGANVLTF. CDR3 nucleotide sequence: TGTGCCAGCAGTACCCTTTCGAGAGGGGCCAACGTCCTGACTTTC.

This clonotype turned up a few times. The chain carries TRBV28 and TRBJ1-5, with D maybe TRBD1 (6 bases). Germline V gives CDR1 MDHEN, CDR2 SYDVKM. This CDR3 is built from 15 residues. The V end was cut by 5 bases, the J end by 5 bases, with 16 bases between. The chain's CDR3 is CASSAAGERDQPQHF. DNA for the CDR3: TGTGCCAGCAGTGCTGCAGGGGAACGGGATCAGCCCCAGCATTTT.

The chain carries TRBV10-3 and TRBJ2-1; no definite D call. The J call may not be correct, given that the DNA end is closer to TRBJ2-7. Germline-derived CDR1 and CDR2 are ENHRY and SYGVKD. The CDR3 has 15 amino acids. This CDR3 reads CAISESRTLYNEQYF. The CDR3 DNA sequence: TGTGCCATCAGTGAGTCTCGGACCCTATACAATGAGCAGTACTTC.

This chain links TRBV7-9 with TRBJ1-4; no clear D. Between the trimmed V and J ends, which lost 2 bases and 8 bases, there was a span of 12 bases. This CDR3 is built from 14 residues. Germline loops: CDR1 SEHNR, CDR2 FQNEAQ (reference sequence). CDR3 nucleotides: TGTGCCAGCAGCTTAACCGGGCCTACGGAAAAACTGTTTTTT. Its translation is CASSLTGPTEKLFF.